This entry lists 5 T cell receptor beta chains sequenced from one sample in a study of blood T cells in healthy people across ages. Primed by a sample-barcoded 5' primer and a J-beta primer mix, a second PCR proceeded for about 6 to 11 cycles. Via MiXCR, TCRdb re-called the 5' RACE reads, giving one row per CDR3 protein. Counted here are 250,000 to 300,000 distinct CDR3 sequences, 25% to 30% occurring once; the ten biggest clones make up 29%. Sequences were obtained from blood. Receptors originate from a woman aged 70 to 79 in good health.

J is TRBJ2-1 and V is TRBV10-3; TRBD1 is a possible D gene (6 bases). V was shortened by 4 bases and J by 0 bases, with 10 bases between the two germline ends. Germline CDR1 is ENHRY and CDR2 is SYGVKD. The CDR3 totals 15 residues. The CDR3 DNA sequence: TGTGCCATCAGTGCTACAGGGAGCTCCTACAATGAGCAGTTCTTC. Translated: CAISATGSSYNEQFF.

V gene TRBV7-9 combines with J gene TRBJ2-5, with TRBD2 as a possible D gene (5 bases). The J call is doubtful: the DNA matches TRBJ2-7 better. Looked up from germline, CDR1 is SEHNR and CDR2 is FQNEAQ (reference sequence). The CDR3 sequence is 13 residues long. CDR3 coding DNA: TGTGCCAGCAGAGAGGGAAGCTCCTACGAGCAGTACTTC. This gives the protein CASREGSSYEQYF.

This chain connects TRBV10-3 to TRBJ2-5; 7 nucleotides agree with TRBD1. Germline CDR1 ENHRY, CDR2 SYGVKD. The CDR3 covers 14 residues. Trimming at V came to 4 bases and at J to 1 base, leaving 3 bases not matched to a gene. In DNA form, the CDR3 reads TGTGCCATCAGTGGTAGACAGGGCCAAGAGACCCAGTACTTC. Encoded protein: CAISGRQGQETQYF.

J is TRBJ1-5 and V is TRBV3-1; D gene unclear. The V and J ends lost 4 bases and 3 bases respectively, with 10 bases between them. Germline assignment: CDR1 LGHDT and CDR2 YNNKEL (reference sequence). The CDR3 contains 14 residues. The CDR3 region has the DNA TGTGCCAGCAGCCTGGGAGAGCACAATCAGCCCCAGCATTTT. Protein: CASSLGEHNQPQHF. The whole variable domain, filled in from reference TRBV3-1 and TRBJ1-5, reads DTAVSQTPKYLVTQMGNDKSIKCEQNLGHDTMYWYKQDSKKFLKIMFSYNNKELIINETVPNRFSPKSPDKAHLNLHINSLELGDSAVYFCASSLGEHNQPQHFGDGTRLSIL.

This clonotype came up a few times. This chain links TRBV7-2 with TRBJ2-2, with D perhaps TRBD2 (6 bases). The germline gives CDR1 SGHTA, CDR2 FQGNSA. CDR3 size: 16 residues. Between the trimmed V and J ends, which lost 6 bases and 7 bases, there was a span of 21 bases. The CDR3 protein is CASRRTSLPGDGELFF. The CDR3 DNA follows: TGTGCCAGCAGACGTACTAGCTTACCCGGCGACGGGGAGCTGTTTTTT.